The text below deals with one TCR beta chain. This record comes from a study of shared clonotypes between healthy human individuals. Germline V gene sequence: CDR1 MNHEY, CDR2 SMNVEV (reference sequence). The CDR3 is made up of 15 amino acids. V shed 3 bases and J shed 0 bases, with 10 bases lying between them. The naive CD8 population came from CD45RO-negative cells selected for CCR7, without terminally differentiated effector memory CD45RA+ cells. Only in-frame clones appear in the TCRdb table, and some are missing; sequencing was by immunoSEQ multiplex PCR. The sample has about 2,200,000 clones; about 92% are singletons.

Sequencing was done on a sample of naive CD8+ T cells from PBMCs. The rearrangement joins TRBV27 to TRBJ2-3; D could derive from TRBD1 or TRBD2 (5 bases each). The TCR sequence derives from a man younger than 35 in good health. Some clones in this sample may be carry-over from other donors' samples. This chain's CDR3 is CASSFGAISTDTQYF. Here the CDR3 DNA reads TGTGCCAGCAGTTTCGGGGCCATCAGCACAGATACGCAGTATTTT.